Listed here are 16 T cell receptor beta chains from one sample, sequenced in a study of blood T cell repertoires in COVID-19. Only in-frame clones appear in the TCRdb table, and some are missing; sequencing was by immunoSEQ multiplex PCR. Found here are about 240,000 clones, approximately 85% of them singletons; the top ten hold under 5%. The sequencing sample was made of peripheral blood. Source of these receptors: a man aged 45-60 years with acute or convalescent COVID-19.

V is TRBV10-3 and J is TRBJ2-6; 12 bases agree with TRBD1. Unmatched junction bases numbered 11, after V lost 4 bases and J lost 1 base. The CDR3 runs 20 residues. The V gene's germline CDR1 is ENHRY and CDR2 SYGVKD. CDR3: CAISASPGTGGASGANVLTF. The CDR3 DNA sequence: TGTGCCATCAGTGCCTCCCCCGGGACAGGGGGCGCATCTGGGGCCAACGTCCTGACTTTC.

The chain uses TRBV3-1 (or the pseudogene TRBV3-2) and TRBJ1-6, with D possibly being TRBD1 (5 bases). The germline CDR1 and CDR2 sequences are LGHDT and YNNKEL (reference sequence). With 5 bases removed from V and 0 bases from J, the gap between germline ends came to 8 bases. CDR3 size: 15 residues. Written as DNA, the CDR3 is TGTGCCAGCAGCACAGACAGCTCCTATAATTCACCCCTCCACTTT. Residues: CASSTDSSYNSPLHF.

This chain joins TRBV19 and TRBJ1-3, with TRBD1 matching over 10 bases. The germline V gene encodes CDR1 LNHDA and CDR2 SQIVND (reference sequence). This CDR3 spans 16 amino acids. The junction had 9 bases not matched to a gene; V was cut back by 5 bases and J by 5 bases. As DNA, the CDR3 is TGTGCCAGTAGTCTCGGGACAGGGGAAACCAGAAACACCATATATTTT. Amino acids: CASSLGTGETRNTIYF.

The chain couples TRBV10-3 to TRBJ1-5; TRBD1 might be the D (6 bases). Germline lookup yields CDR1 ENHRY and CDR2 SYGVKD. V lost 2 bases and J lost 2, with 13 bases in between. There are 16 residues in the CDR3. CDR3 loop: CAISEEGQKRNQPQHF. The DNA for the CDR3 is TGTGCCATCAGTGAGGAAGGACAGAAACGCAATCAGCCCCAGCATTTT.

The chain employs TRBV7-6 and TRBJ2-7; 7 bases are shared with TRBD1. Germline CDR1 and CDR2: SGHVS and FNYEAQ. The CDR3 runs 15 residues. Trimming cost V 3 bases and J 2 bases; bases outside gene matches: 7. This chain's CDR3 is CASSFTGTVPYEQYF. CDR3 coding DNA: TGTGCCAGCAGCTTTACCGGGACAGTCCCCTACGAGCAGTACTTC.

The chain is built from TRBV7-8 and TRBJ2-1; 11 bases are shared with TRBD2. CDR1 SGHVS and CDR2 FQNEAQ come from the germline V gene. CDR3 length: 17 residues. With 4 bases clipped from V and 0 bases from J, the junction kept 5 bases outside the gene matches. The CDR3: CASSYWGLAVSYNEQFF. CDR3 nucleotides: TGTGCCAGCAGCTACTGGGGACTAGCGGTCTCCTACAATGAGCAGTTCTTC.

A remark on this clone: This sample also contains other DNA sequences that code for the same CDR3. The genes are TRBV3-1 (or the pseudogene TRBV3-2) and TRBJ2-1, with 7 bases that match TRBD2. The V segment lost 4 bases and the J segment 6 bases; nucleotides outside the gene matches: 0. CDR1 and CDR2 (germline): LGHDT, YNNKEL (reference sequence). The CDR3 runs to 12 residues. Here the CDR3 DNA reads TGTGCCAGCAGCCGGGGGGGCAATGAGCAGTTCTTC. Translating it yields CASSRGGNEQFF.

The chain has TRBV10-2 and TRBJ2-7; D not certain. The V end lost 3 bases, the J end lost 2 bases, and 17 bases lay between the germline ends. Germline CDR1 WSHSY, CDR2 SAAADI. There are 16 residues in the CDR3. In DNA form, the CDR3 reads TGCGCCAGCAGTGACTTCCACAGCAGATCGGCCTACGAGCAGTACTTC. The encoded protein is CASSDFHSRSAYEQYF.

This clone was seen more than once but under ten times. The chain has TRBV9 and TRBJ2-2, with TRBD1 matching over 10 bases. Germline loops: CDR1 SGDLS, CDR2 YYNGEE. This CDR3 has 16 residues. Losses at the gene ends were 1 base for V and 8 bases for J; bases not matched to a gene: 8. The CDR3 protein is CASSVSVTGGRGELFF. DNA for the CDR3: TGTGCCAGCAGCGTATCGGTGACAGGGGGCCGGGGGGAGCTGTTTTTT.

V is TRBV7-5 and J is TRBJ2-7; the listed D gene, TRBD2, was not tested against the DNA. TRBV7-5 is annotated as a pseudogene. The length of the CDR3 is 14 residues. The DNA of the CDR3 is TGTGCCAGAAGCCTTCGGGTAGGCGGGGACGAGCAGTACTTC. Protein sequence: CARSLRVGGDEQYF.

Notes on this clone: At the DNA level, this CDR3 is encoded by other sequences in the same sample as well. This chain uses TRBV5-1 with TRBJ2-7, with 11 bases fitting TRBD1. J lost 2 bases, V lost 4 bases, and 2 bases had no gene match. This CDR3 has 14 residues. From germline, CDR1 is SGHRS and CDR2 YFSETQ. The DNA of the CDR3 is TGCGCCAGCAGCATGGGACAGGGGGCCTACGAGCAGTACTTC. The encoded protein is CASSMGQGAYEQYF.

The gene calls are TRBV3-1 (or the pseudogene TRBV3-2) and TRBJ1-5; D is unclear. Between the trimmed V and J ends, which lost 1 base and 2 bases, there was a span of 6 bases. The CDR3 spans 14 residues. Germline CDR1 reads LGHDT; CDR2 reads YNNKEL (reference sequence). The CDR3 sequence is CASSQGIGNQPQHF. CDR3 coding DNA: TGTGCCAGCAGCCAAGGCATAGGCAATCAGCCCCAGCATTTT.

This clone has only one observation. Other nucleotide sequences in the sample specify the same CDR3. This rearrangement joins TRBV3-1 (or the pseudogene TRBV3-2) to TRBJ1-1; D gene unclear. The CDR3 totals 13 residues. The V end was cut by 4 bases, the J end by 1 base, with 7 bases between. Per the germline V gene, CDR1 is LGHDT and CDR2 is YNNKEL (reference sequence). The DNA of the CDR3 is TGTGCCAGCAGCCCCCCGGGGAACACTGAAGCTTTCTTT. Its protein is CASSPPGNTEAFF.

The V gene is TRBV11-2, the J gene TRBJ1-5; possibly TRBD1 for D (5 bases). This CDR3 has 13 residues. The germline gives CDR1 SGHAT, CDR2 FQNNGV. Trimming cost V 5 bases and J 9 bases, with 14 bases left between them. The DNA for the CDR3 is TGTGCCAGCAGCGTCGGGGGGGGACGGCCCCAGCATTTT. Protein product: CASSVGGGRPQHF.

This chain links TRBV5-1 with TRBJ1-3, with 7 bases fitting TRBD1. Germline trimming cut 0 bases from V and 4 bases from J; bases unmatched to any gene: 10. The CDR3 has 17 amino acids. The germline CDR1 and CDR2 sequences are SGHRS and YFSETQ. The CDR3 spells CASSLAPQGEIGNTIYF. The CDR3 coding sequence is TGCGCCAGCAGCTTGGCCCCTCAGGGGGAAATAGGAAACACCATATATTTT.

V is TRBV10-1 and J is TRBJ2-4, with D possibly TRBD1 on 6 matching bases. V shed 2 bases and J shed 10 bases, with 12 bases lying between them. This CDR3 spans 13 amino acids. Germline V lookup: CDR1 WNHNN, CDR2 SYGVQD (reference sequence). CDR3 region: CASSEPQGRIQYF. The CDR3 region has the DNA TGCGCCAGCAGTGAGCCACAGGGTAGGATTCAGTACTTC.